Listed below are T cell receptor beta chains from one sample, sequenced in a study of technical replicates of blood from a few donors. The repertoire was sequenced with immunoSEQ multiplex PCR; TCRdb's copy has only in-frame clones and lacks some. There are around 70,000 clones in the sample; 90% to 95% occur only once, and about 0.35% lies in the top ten. Sequencing was done on a sample of T cells isolated from PBMCs. Receptors were obtained from a human donor in good health. Each CDR3 is given with its conserved first and last residue.

J gene,V gene,CDR3 length,CDR3 protein
TRBJ2-7,TRBV9,14,CASSAQGEFFEQYF
TRBJ1-4,TRBV28,16,CASSLHSGTANEKLFF
TRBJ2-1,TRBV11-3,17,CASSSWTSGFSYNEQFF
TRBJ2-7,TRBV14,12,CASSPGLYEQYF
TRBJ1-1,TRBV11-2,13,CASSLEGDTEAFF
TRBJ2-1,TRBV10-3,14,CAIEEGSANNEQFF
TRBJ1-1,TRBV10-2,14,CASKDDREVTEAFF
TRBJ2-6,TRBV5-1,15,CASSFDSSGANVLTF
TRBJ1-1,TRBV25-1,14,CASSVRGPGTEAFF
TRBJ1-1,TRBV25-1,14,CASSYPGGGTEAFF
TRBJ2-3,TRBV28,16,CASSYTSGRRADTQYF
TRBJ2-7,TRBV9,13,CASSVGSSYEQYF
TRBJ2-5,TRBV5-1,17,CASSFLGATGVRETQYF
TRBJ2-1,TRBV4-1,15,CASSHSRTSGTEQFF
TRBJ2-7,TRBV28,14,CASRTGTATYEQYF
TRBJ2-1,TRBV19,14,CASQRLAGIDEQFF
TRBJ2-2,TRBV30,17,CAWGGLAGWQNTGELFF
TRBJ1-1,TRBV11-2,14,CASAGVPMNTEAFF
TRBJ2-3,TRBV4-3,16,CASSRGLGASTDTQYF
TRBJ1-1,TRBV6-1,14,CASSEWGWNTEAFF
TRBJ1-2,TRBV5-5,13,CASSFDRGNGYTF
TRBJ1-2,TRBV20-1,10,CSATLTVYTF
TRBJ1-1,TRBV25-1,13,CASSGQGRTEAFF
TRBJ1-4,TRBV7-9,16,CASSPGDRGTDEKLFF
TRBJ2-1,TRBV30,14,CAWSERGGGVEQFF
TRBJ2-7,TRBV7-3,15,CASSSLARNSYEQYF
TRBJ1-5,TRBV7-2,14,CASSYGSYNQPQHF
TRBJ2-1,TRBV7-7,15,CASSLGLAGGNEQFF
TRBJ1-4,TRBV6-5,15,CASSPPGQFNEKLFF
TRBJ2-7,TRBV6-5,14,CASSSASGPYEQYF
TRBJ2-2,TRBV6-5,14,CASSLGLAFGELFF
TRBJ1-1,TRBV10-3,16,CAITESGQLFNTEAFF
TRBJ2-6,TRBV7-3,21,CASSPRSLGEAKYSGANVLTF
TRBJ1-5,TRBV19,14,CARKGGDGNQPQHF
TRBJ2-7,TRBV6-5,15,CASSFTLAGSYEQYF
TRBJ2-7,TRBV5-4,14,CASSLRQGVYEQYF
TRBJ1-4,TRBV5-6,14,CASSLPGQTEKLFF
TRBJ2-7,TRBV19,13,CASSIDQIAEQYF
TRBJ2-7,TRBV10-3,13,CAMTDLGSKEQYF
TRBJ2-1,TRBV7-3,16,CASSLAGGFGNNEQFF
TRBJ1-1,TRBV2,13,CAIPGQKNTEAFF
TRBJ2-2,TRBV13,14,CASSLSGFAGELFF
TRBJ2-5,TRBV5-1,15,CASSLTSGDQETQYF
TRBJ2-3,TRBV18,11,CASSPTDTQYF
TRBJ2-5,TRBV4-1,16,CASSQGPGLAPETQYF
TRBJ2-1,TRBV2,13,CASSEALSIMQFF
TRBJ2-6,TRBV5-6,19,CASSLFILAGSPGANVLTF
TRBJ1-5,TRBV7-4,14,CAGRTAYSNQPQHF
TRBJ2-7,TRBV11-1,15,CASSPPTSGSYEQYF
TRBJ2-1,TRBV2,16,CASSTWTGGYINEQFF
TRBJ2-2,TRBV27,15,CASSLQLFNTGELFF
TRBJ2-7,TRBV9,14,CASSVGGTGYEQYF
TRBJ2-7,TRBV7-2,14,CASSLSLVSYEQYF
TRBJ2-2,TRBV5-1,16,CASRRLETGNTGELFF
TRBJ2-7,TRBV7-2,14,CASSPGTNSYEQYF
TRBJ1-1,TRBV5-4,14,CASSLAFSRTEAFF
TRBJ2-7,TRBV28,14,CASSSGGSPYEQYF
TRBJ1-2,TRBV30,15,CAWSVWEGTNYGYTF
TRBJ2-1,TRBV23-1,19,CASSQIPLGLVPSYNEQFF